The 10 T cell receptor beta chains in this list originate from one sample, sequenced in a study of technical replicates of blood from several donors. The assay was immunoSEQ multiplex PCR, and TCRdb's table has in-frame clones only and misses some. Of about 76,000 clones listed, approximately 97% are singletons. The sequencing input was T cells isolated from PBMCs. The receptor set was obtained from a human donor in good health.

V and J are TRBV28 and TRBJ1-5, with D perhaps TRBD1 (5 bases). The germline CDR1 and CDR2 sequences are MDHEN and SYDVKM. This CDR3 spans 15 amino acids. Between the trimmed V and J ends, which lost 6 bases and 2 bases, there was a span of 14 bases. CDR3 nucleotide sequence: TGTGCCAGCAGCCCAGGGTATCAGGGCAATCAGCCCCAGCATTTT. This gives the protein CASSPGYQGNQPQHF. Together with reference TRBV28 and TRBJ1-5, the CDR3 gives the full variable domain: DVKVTQSSRYLVKRTGEKVFLECVQDMDHENMFWYRQDPGLGLRLIYFSYDVKMKEKGDIPEGYSVSREKKERFSLILESASTNQTSMYLCASSPGYQGNQPQHFGDGTRLSIL.

CDR3: CASSESVRGQETQYF. The CDR3 coding sequence is TGCGCCAGCAGTGAGTCGGTTAGGGGTCAAGAGACCCAGTACTTC. This chain joins TRBV10-1 and TRBJ2-5; possibly TRBD1 for D (5 bases). Trimming removed 0 bases at V and 2 bases at J, with 10 bases between. The CDR3 has 15 amino acids. Germline V gene data show CDR1 as WNHNN and CDR2 as SYGVQD (reference sequence).

On this clone: Other DNA sequences in the sample encode the same CDR3. The chain employs TRBV7-9 and TRBJ1-1, with 7 bases matching TRBD1. From germline, CDR1 is SEHNR and CDR2 FQNEAQ (reference sequence). The CDR3 runs 15 residues. V gave up 1 base and J gave up 3 bases; unmatched junction bases: 5. The CDR3 DNA is TGTGCCAGCAGCTTAGGACAGGGTAGATACACTGAAGCTTTCTTT. Amino acids: CASSLGQGRYTEAFF.

The chain recombines TRBV9 with TRBJ2-7; the D gene is possibly TRBD1 (6 bases). This CDR3 spans 14 amino acids. The germline V gene has CDR1 SGDLS and CDR2 YYNGEE. Trimming removed 2 bases from V and 2 bases from J, with 11 bases in between. The CDR3 sequence: CASSVDPGAYEQYF. CDR3 nucleotide sequence: TGTGCCAGCAGCGTGGACCCAGGGGCCTACGAGCAGTACTTC.

The chain carries TRBV5-4 and TRBJ2-2, with 10 positions matching TRBD2. This CDR3 region has 14 residues. In germline, CDR1 is SGHNT, CDR2 YYREEE (reference sequence). V dropped 1 base and J dropped 13; count of bases not matched to a gene: 7. The DNA of the CDR3 is TGTGCCAGCAGCTTGCCAAGCGGGGGGGGAGGGCTGTTTTTT. It is translated as CASSLPSGGGGLFF.

This clone was observed a handful of times. This rearrangement joins TRBV7-9 to TRBJ2-7; 9 bases align to TRBD2. CDR1 is SEHNR and CDR2 is FQNEAQ in the germline V gene (reference sequence). The J segment lost 3 bases and the V segment lost 2 bases, leaving 2 bases of the junction unmatched. The CDR3 totals 14 residues. Here the CDR3 reads CASSLLAGNYEQYF. The CDR3 bases are TGTGCCAGCAGCTTACTAGCGGGGAACTACGAGCAGTACTTC.

CDR3 DNA: TGTGCCAGCACCAGGGACAGATCGCTCACAGATACGCAGTATTTT. As protein: CASTRDRSLTDTQYF. The chain links TRBV28 to TRBJ2-3; 7 nucleotides align to TRBD1. The CDR3 consists of 15 residues. Trimming cost V 7 bases and J 2 bases; bases outside gene matches: 9. From germline, CDR1 is MDHEN and CDR2 SYDVKM. Filled out from reference TRBV28 and TRBJ2-3, the complete variable domain reads DVKVTQSSRYLVKRTGEKVFLECVQDMDHENMFWYRQDPGLGLRLIYFSYDVKMKEKGDIPEGYSVSREKKERFSLILESASTNQTSMYLCASTRDRSLTDTQYFGPGTRLTVL.

The chain combines TRBV10-3 with TRBJ2-1; 13 nucleotides align to TRBD2. J gave up 5 bases and V 7 bases, and 5 bases lay outside the gene matches. The V gene's germline CDR1 is ENHRY and CDR2 SYGVKD. The CDR3 length is 15 residues. CDR3 nucleotide sequence: TGTGCCATCACTGGGACTAGCGGGGAAAACAATGAGCAGTTCTTC. Translating it yields CAITGTSGENNEQFF.

The CDR3 protein is CASTMGADNEQFF. CDR3 in DNA: TGTGCCAGTACAATGGGGGCCGACAATGAGCAGTTCTTC. The chain is built from TRBV19 and TRBJ2-1, with D possibly being TRBD1 (6 bases). V was pared by 7 bases and J by 5 bases, with 12 bases between. Germline values: CDR1 LNHDA, CDR2 SQIVND (reference sequence). The CDR3 covers 13 residues. Full variable domain (rest looked up from reference TRBV19 and TRBJ2-1): DGGITQSPKYLFRKEGQNVTLSCEQNLNHDAMYWYRQDPGQGLRLIYYSQIVNDFQKGDIAEGYSVSREKKESFPLTVTSAQKNPTAFYLCASTMGADNEQFFGPGTRLTVL.

The chain links TRBV4-1 to TRBJ1-5; perhaps TRBD1 as D (5 bases). The germline V and J ends were trimmed by 3 bases and 0 bases, with 15 bases remaining between them. The V gene's germline CDR1 is MGHRA and CDR2 YSYEKL. The CDR3 has 17 amino acids. CDR3 in DNA: TGCGCCAGCAGCCATTTCGCTAGGGGTGATAGCAATCAGCCCCAGCATTTT. It yields the protein CASSHFARGDSNQPQHF.